Following are 7 T cell receptor beta chains from one sample sequenced in a study of blood T cell repertoires in COVID-19. Produced via immunoSEQ multiplex PCR; TCRdb's table is partial and in-frame only. The sample lists some 200,000 clones, 80% to 90% occurring once. Sequencing used peripheral blood. All receptors come from a woman in her fifties or sixties who had recovered from COVID-19.

The chain joins TRBV5-6 to TRBJ1-3; D perhaps matches TRBD1 (5 bases). V dropped 1 base and J dropped 0 bases, with 20 bases sitting between them. The V gene's germline CDR1 is SGHDT and CDR2 YYEEEE. The CDR3 length is 19 residues. CDR3 DNA: TGTGCCAGCAGCTTGTTTAGTAGGGGCAGTAGCAGCTCTGGAAACACCATATATTTT. Translated, it gives CASSLFSRGSSSSGNTIYF. Supplemented by reference TRBV5-6 and TRBJ1-3, the full variable domain reads DAGVTQSPTHLIKTRGQQVTLRCSPKSGHDTVSWYQQALGQGPQFIFQYYEEEERQRGNFPDRFSGHQFPNYSSELNVNALLLGDSALYLCASSLFSRGSSSSGNTIYFGEGSWLTVV.

The chain links TRBV18 to TRBJ2-2; TRBD1 agrees at 8 bases. Germline CDR1 KGHSH, CDR2 LQKENI. This CDR3 is built from 17 residues. V was pared by 0 bases and J by 6 bases, with 9 bases of the junction left unmatched. CDR3 sequence: CASSPPSQGALAGELFF. In DNA form, the CDR3 reads TGTGCCAGCTCACCACCAAGCCAGGGGGCCTTGGCCGGGGAGCTGTTTTTT.

The J gene is TRBJ1-2, the V gene TRBV6-6; 7 nucleotides agree with TRBD1. The germline CDR1 and CDR2 sequences are MNHNY and SVGAGI (reference sequence). This CDR3 has 21 amino acids. The junction had 31 bases not matched to a gene; V was cut back by 8 bases and J by 4 bases. CDR3: CASGFRQGSLLRRAESYGYTF. CDR3 bases: TGTGCCAGCGGCTTTAGACAGGGCTCGCTTTTACGAAGGGCCGAAAGCTATGGCTACACCTTC.

The V and J genes are TRBV7-8 and TRBJ1-3, with 9 positions matching TRBD1. With 3 bases clipped from V and 4 bases from J, the junction kept 7 bases outside the gene matches. CDR1 and CDR2 from the germline V gene are SGHVS and FQNEAQ. This CDR3 has 16 amino acids. The CDR3 sequence is CASSFLVGQGGNTIYF. The CDR3 DNA reads TGTGCCAGCAGCTTCCTGGTGGGACAGGGCGGAAACACCATATATTTT. Full variable domain (outside the CDR3, taken from reference TRBV7-8 and TRBJ1-3): GAGVSQSPRYKVAKRGQDVALRCDPISGHVSLFWYQQALGQGPEFLTYFQNEAQLDKSGLPSDRFFAERPEGSVSTLKIQRTQQEDSAVYLCASSFLVGQGGNTIYFGEGSWLTVV.

In this sample, this clone turned up a few times. This chain joins TRBV7-9 and TRBJ1-1, with TRBD1 identical over 7 bases. V lost 5 bases to trimming and J lost 6 bases; unmatched junction nucleotides: 15. The CDR3 has 16 residues. The V gene's germline CDR1 is SEHNR and CDR2 FQNEAQ (reference sequence). The CDR3 sequence is CASSKSRGNFAAEAFF. The CDR3 nucleotides are TGTGCCAGCAGCAAATCCAGGGGGAACTTTGCCGCTGAAGCTTTCTTT.

V is TRBV10-3 and J is TRBJ2-1, with a weak D call TRBD2 (5 bases). Germline-derived CDR1 and CDR2 are ENHRY and SYGVKD. The V and J ends lost 8 bases and 6 bases respectively, with 17 bases between them. The CDR3 length is 14 residues. CDR3 bases: TGTGCCATCGGGGTAACTAGGGCGGGCAATGAGCAGTTCTTC. It specifies CAIGVTRAGNEQFF.

CDR3 sequence reads: CASSAGGPGDTQYF. As DNA, the CDR3 is TGCGCCAGCAGCGCGGGGGGGCCAGGAGATACGCAGTATTTT. The V call is TRBV5-1, the J call TRBJ2-3; 9 bases fit TRBD2. The length of the CDR3 is 14 residues. J gave up 5 bases and V 4 bases, and 5 bases lay outside the gene matches. From germline, CDR1 is SGHRS and CDR2 YFSETQ.